One sample yielded the 11 T cell receptor beta chains listed below, sequenced in a study of Ad26.COV2.S vaccination and SARS-CoV-2 variants. As to treatment: around 19 received Ad26.COV2.S at low or high dose, single or two shots; roughly five received placebo; per-sample allocation not given. At day 63 after the first vaccine or placebo injection, samples were drawn. Libraries were prepared by immunoSEQ multiplex PCR; TCRdb keeps only in-frame clonotypes and omits some of them. The sample includes over 400,000 clones, 89% seen only once; the top ten take about 2.4%. The material was peripheral blood, obtained in a trial of Ad26.COV2.S vaccine versus placebo. Receptor source: a person between 18 and 59 years old who received the Ad26.COV2.S COVID-19 vaccine or a placebo.

This chain links TRBV10-3 with TRBJ2-5; 13 bases map to TRBD2. This CDR3 is 18 amino acids long. Germline CDR1 is ENHRY and CDR2 is SYGVKD. Losses at the gene ends were 4 bases for V and 5 bases for J; bases not matched to a gene: 13. The CDR3 DNA follows: TGTGCCATCAGTGGCTACGGACTAGCGGGAGTGAGAGGGGAGACCCAGTACTTC. This sequence encodes CAISGYGLAGVRGETQYF.

This clone has just one count. CDR3 sequence reads: CASSAELFKNIQYF. CDR3 sequence (DNA): TGCGCCAGCTCAGCGGAGCTCTTTAAAAACATTCAGTACTTC. The genes are TRBV5-1 and TRBJ2-4; a weak D match, TRBD2 (5 bases). The germline CDR1 and CDR2 sequences are SGHRS and YFSETQ. V lost 7 bases, J lost 4 bases, and 15 bases lay in between. This CDR3 region has 14 residues.

The chain has TRBV7-9 and TRBJ1-1; D may be TRBD1 (5 bases). Germline CDR1 SEHNR, CDR2 FQNEAQ (reference sequence). V lost 8 bases, J lost 6 bases, and 10 bases lay in between. The CDR3 runs 11 residues. The CDR3 loop is CASGTAAEAFF. CDR3 in DNA: TGTGCCAGCGGGACGGCAGCTGAAGCTTTCTTT.

This clone appeared a single time. The J gene is TRBJ2-3, the V gene TRBV28; 9 nucleotides match TRBD2. V lost 5 bases and J lost 4; bases outside the gene matches: 10. The CDR3 has 16 amino acids. Germline V lookup: CDR1 MDHEN, CDR2 SYDVKM. CDR3 region: CASSPGLAEWADTQYF. The CDR3 DNA reads TGTGCCAGCAGTCCGGGACTAGCCGAATGGGCAGATACGCAGTATTTT.

The rearrangement links TRBV27 to TRBJ2-1; 9 bases line up with TRBD2. Unmatched junction bases numbered 9, after V lost 7 bases and J lost 8 bases. This CDR3 spans 14 amino acids. CDR1 MNHEY and CDR2 SMNVEV come from the germline V gene (reference sequence). The CDR3: CASTGSGRLYEQFF. CDR3 nucleotide sequence: TGTGCCAGCACCGGAAGCGGGAGGTTGTATGAGCAGTTCTTC.

The chain joins TRBV7-9 to TRBJ2-1; possibly TRBD2 for D (6 bases). Germline lookup yields CDR1 SEHNR and CDR2 FQNEAQ (reference sequence). The CDR3 runs to 17 residues. V lost 5 bases and J lost 0, with 17 bases in between. CDR3 DNA sequence: TGTGCCAGCAGCCCGCCTGCGGGGTGGAGCTCCTACAATGAGCAGTTCTTC. Translated: CASSPPAGWSSYNEQFF.

The rearrangement links TRBV5-5 to TRBJ2-1; TRBD2 agrees at 13 bases. This CDR3 has 14 amino acids. With 4 bases clipped from V and 7 bases from J, the junction kept 2 bases outside the gene matches. CDR1 SGHKS and CDR2 YYEKEE come from the germline V gene (reference sequence). The CDR3 spells CASSRTSGRNEQFF. CDR3 DNA: TGTGCCAGCAGCCGGACTAGCGGGAGAAATGAGCAGTTCTTC.

The rearrangement uses TRBV5-6 and TRBJ1-5; weak D call: TRBD1 (5 bases). Germline lookup yields CDR1 SGHDT and CDR2 YYEEEE. V was shortened by 2 bases and J by 6 bases, with 15 bases between the two germline ends. This CDR3 region has 15 residues. Here the CDR3 DNA reads TGTGCCAGCAGCTTAGGAGGGGACGTACTTCAGCCCCAGCATTTT. Translation: CASSLGGDVLQPQHF.

The chain employs TRBV9 and TRBJ2-5; TRBD1 matches at 7 bases. This CDR3 region has 14 residues. Trimming removed 2 bases from V and 7 bases from J; junction bases left unmatched: 8. Germline loops: CDR1 SGDLS, CDR2 YYNGEE. This CDR3 is CASSVTGQVATQYF. For the CDR3, the DNA is TGTGCCAGCAGCGTGACCGGACAGGTGGCGACCCAGTACTTC.

The chain couples TRBV29-1 to TRBJ2-3; no firm D call. CDR3 length: 12 residues. Germline CDR1 reads SQVTM; CDR2 reads ANQGSEA. V lost 3 bases and J 3 bases, leaving 7 bases between the germline ends. The chain's CDR3 is CSVEYTTDTQYF. The CDR3 DNA follows: TGCAGCGTTGAGTACACGACAGATACGCAGTATTTT.

This clone is a singleton in its sample. The J gene is TRBJ2-2, the V gene TRBV5-1; a weak D match, TRBD2 (5 bases). CDR3 length: 16 amino acids. Trimming shortened V by 1 base and J by 6 bases, and 16 bases separated the two germline ends. Germline V gene lookup returns CDR1 SGHRS and CDR2 YFSETQ. The CDR3 DNA follows: TGCGCCAGCAGCTTGTCGTACTCAACGAGGGCCGGGGAGCTGTTTTTT. It translates to CASSLSYSTRAGELFF. The full variable domain, with the rest looked up from reference TRBV5-1 and TRBJ2-2, is KAGVTQTPRYLIKTRGQQVTLSCSPISGHRSVSWYQQTPGQGLQFLFEYFSETQRNKGNFPGRFSGRQFSNSRSEMNVSTLELGDSALYLCASSLSYSTRAGELFFGEGSRLTVL.